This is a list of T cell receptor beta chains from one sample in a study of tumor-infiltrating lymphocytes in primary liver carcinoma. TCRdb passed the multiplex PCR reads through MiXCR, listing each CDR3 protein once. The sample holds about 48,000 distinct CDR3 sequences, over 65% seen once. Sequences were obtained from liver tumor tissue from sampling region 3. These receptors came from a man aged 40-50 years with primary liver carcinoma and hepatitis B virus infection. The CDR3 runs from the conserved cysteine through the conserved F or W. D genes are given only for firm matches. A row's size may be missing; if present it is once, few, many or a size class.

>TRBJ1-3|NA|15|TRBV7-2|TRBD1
CASSSGGGVGNTIYF
TGTGCCAGCAGCTCAGGGGGGGGCGTTGGAAACACCATATATTTT
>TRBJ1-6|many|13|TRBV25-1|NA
CASSSLPNSPLHF
TGTGCCAGCAGTTCTCTCCCGAATTCACCCCTCCACTTT
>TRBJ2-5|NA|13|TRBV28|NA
CASSFGGGGTQYF
TGTGCCAGCAGTTTTGGGGGCGGAGGGACCCAGTACTTC
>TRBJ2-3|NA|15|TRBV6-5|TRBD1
CASITGQGGTDTQYF
TGTGCCAGCATTACGGGACAGGGGGGCACGGATACGCAGTATTTT
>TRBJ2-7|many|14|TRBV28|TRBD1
CASSSRGILYEQYF
TGTGCCAGCAGTTCCAGGGGGATTCTCTACGAGCAGTACTTC
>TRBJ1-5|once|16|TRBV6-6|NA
CASSYRVGYNNQPQQF
TGTGCCAGCAGTTACCGAGTAGGGTATAACAATCAGCCCCAGCAATTT
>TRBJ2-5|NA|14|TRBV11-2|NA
CASSWGGLRDTQYF
TGTGCCAGCAGCTGGGGGGGGCTGAGAGATACCCAGTACTTC
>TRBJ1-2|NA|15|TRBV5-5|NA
CTSSTRTDFNYGYTF
TGTACAAGCAGCACCCGGACAGATTTTAACTATGGCTACACCTTC
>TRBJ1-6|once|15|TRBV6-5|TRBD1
CASRLTGDLNSPLHF
TGTGCCAGCAGATTGACAGGGGATCTTAATTCACCCCTCCACTTT
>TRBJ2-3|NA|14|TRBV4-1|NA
CTSSPSLSNQPQYF
TGCACCAGCAGCCCCTCATTAAGCAATCAGCCCCAGTATTTT
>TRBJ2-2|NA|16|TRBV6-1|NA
CASNAIREENTGELFF
TGTGCCAGCAATGCTATCAGAGAGGAGAACACCGGGGAGCTGTTTTTT
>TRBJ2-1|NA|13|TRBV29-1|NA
CSIDGNPNNEQFF
TGCAGCATTGACGGTAACCCCAACAATGAGCAGTTCTTC
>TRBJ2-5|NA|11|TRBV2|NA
CACTPGETQYF
TGTGCCTGCACCCCGGGGGAGACCCAGTACTTC
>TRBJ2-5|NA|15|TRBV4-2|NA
CTSSQDRPPQETQYF
TGTACCAGTAGCCAAGATAGACCGCCTCAAGAGACCCAGTACTTC
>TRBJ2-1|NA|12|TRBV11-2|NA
CASIPEYDQQFF
TGTGCCAGCATCCCGGAGTACGATCAGCAGTTCTTC
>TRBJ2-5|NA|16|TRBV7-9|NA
CSSSLGMAGSLETQYF
TGTTCCAGTAGCTTAGGAATGGCAGGGTCGCTGGAGACCCAATACTTC
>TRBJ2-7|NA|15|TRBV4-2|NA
CASSQTRDRPDEQYF
TGTGCCAGCAGCCAGACCCGGGACCGCCCCGACGAGCAGTACTTC
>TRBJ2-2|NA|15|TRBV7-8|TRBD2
CANSDGLAGTGELVF
TGTGCCAACAGCGACGGACTAGCGGGTACCGGGGAGCTGGTTTTT
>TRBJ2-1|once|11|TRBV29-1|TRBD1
CSAPAGGQQFF
TGCAGCGCCCCCGCAGGGGGTCAGCAGTTTTTC
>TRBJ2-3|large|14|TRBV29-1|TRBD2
CSVSGGPVGDTQYF
TGCAGCGTTTCGGGAGGGCCGGTGGGAGATACGCAGTATTTT
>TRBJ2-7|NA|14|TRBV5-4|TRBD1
CASSPGTGTHERYF
TGTGCCAGTAGCCCCGGGACAGGGACGCACGAGCGGTACTTC
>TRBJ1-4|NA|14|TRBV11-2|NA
CASNLGVGDEKLLF
TGTGCCAGCAACTTAGGGGTTGGGGACGAAAAACTGCTTTTT
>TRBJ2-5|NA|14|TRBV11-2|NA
CANSLGTIEETQYF
TGTGCCAACAGCCTAGGGACAATAGAAGAGACCCAGTACTTC
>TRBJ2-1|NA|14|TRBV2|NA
CASCLREWDNEQFF
TGTGCCAGCTGTCTTCGGGAGTGGGACAATGAGCAGTTCTTC
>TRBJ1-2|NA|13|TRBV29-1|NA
CSLVRDEPYGYTF
TGCAGCCTTGTTCGGGATGAACCCTATGGTTACACCTTC
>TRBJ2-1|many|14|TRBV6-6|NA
CASRSSAEGWEQFF
TGTGCCAGCAGATCCTCCGCGGAGGGATGGGAGCAGTTCTTC
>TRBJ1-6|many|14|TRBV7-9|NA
CASSSEWGNSPLHF
TGTGCCAGCAGCTCAGAGTGGGGGAATTCACCCCTCCACTTT
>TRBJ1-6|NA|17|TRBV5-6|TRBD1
CASSFYRGIFYNSPLHF
TGCGCCAGCAGCTTCTACAGGGGAATCTTTTATAATTCACCCCTCCACTTT
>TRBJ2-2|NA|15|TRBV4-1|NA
CAISLSGDVTGELFF
TGCGCCATCAGTCTATCGGGAGATGTCACCGGGGAGCTATTTTTT
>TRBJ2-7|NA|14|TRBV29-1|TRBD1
CRAGVGTGDNEQYF
TGCAGGGCTGGAGTCGGGACAGGGGACAACGAGCAGTACTTC
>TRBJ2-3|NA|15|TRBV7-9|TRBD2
CASSLGLDCTDTRYF
TGTGCCAGCAGTTTGGGACTAGACTGCACAGATACGCGGTATTTT
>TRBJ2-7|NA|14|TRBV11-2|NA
CAISLVDRAYEQYF
TGTGCCATCAGCTTAGTCGACCGAGCCTACGAGCAGTACTTC
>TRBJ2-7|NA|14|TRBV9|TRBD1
CASSVGTGWGEQYF
TGTGCCAGCAGCGTTGGGACAGGTTGGGGCGAGCAGTACTTC
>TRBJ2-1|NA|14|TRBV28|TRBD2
CASRPGLVYNEQFF
TGTGCCAGCAGACCGGGACTAGTCTACAATGAGCAGTTCTTC
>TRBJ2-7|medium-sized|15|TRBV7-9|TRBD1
CASSFTGGAIYEQYF
TGTGCCAGCAGCTTTACAGGGGGCGCAATCTACGAGCAGTACTTC
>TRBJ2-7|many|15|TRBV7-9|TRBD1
CASSPLWTGPYEQYF
TGTGCCAGCAGCCCCCTTTGGACAGGGCCCTACGAGCAGTACTTC
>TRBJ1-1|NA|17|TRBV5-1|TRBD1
CASSQKTGVGGDTEAFF
TGCGCCAGCAGCCAGAAGACAGGGGTCGGAGGTGACACTGAAGCCTTCTTT
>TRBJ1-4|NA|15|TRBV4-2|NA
CARCQDQGFGEKLFF
TGTGCCAGGTGCCAAGACCAGGGGTTCGGTGAAAAACTGTTTTTT
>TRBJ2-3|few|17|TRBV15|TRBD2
CATSRDRPAGVSDTQYF
TGTGCCACCAGCAGAGATCGACCAGCGGGAGTCTCTGATACGCAGTATTTT
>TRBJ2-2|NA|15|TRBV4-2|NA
CASSQELGNTAELFF
TGTGCTAGCAGTCAAGAGCTGGGAAACACCGCGGAGCTGTTTTTC
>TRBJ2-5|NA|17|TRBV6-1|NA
CAGRASTGVNRQETQYF
TGTGCCGGCCGCGCTAGCACGGGGGTAAACCGCCAAGAGACCCAGTACTTC